Sequencing of this T cell receptor beta chain was carried out in a study of shared clonotypes between healthy human individuals. Sequenced by immunoSEQ multiplex PCR; TCRdb stores in-frame clones only, minus some. The table includes 230,000 or so clones, just over 65% detected once. The germline CDR1 and CDR2 sequences are SGDLS and YYNGEE. Trimming cost V 7 bases and J 1 base, with 15 bases left between them. CDR3 size: 14 residues. The sequenced sample consisted of memory CD4+ T cells sorted from blood. Subset of the sample: CD45RA-negative fraction. The chain uses TRBV9 and TRBJ2-7; unclear D gene. The TCR comes from a man in his thirties or forties in good health. CDR3 sequence reads: CASALDAASYEQYF. CDR3 DNA: TGTGCCAGCGCGCTCGATGCGGCTTCCTACGAGCAGTACTTC.